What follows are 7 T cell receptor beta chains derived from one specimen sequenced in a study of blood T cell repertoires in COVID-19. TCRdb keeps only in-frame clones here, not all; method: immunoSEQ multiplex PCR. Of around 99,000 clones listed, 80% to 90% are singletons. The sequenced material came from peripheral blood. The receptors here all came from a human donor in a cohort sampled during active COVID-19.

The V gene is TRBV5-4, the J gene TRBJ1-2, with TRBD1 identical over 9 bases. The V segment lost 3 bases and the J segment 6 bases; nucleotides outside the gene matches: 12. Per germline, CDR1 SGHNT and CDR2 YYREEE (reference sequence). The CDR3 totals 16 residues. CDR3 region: CASSSRRQGGDHGYTF. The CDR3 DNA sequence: TGTGCCAGCAGCTCCCGGAGACAGGGGGGGGATCATGGCTACACCTTC.

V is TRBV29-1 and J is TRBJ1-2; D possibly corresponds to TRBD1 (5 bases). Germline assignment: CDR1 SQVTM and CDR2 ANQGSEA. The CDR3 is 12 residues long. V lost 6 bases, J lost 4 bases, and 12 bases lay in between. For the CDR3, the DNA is TGCAGCGTCCGACCAGGGTCCTATGGCTACACCTTC. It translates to CSVRPGSYGYTF.

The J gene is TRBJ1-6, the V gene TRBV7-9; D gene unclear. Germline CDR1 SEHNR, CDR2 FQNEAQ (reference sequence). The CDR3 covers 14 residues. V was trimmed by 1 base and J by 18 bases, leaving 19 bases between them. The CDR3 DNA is TGTGCCAGCAGCTTAGGGGAGGTATCGGGTATCCCCCACTTT. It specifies CASSLGEVSGIPHF.

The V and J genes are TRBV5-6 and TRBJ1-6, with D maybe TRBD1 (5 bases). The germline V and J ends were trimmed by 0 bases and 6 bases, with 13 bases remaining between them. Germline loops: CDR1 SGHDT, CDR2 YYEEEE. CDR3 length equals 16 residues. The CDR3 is CASSLGPLGGNSPLHF. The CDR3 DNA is TGTGCCAGCAGCTTGGGCCCCCTGGGGGGTAATTCACCCCTCCACTTT.

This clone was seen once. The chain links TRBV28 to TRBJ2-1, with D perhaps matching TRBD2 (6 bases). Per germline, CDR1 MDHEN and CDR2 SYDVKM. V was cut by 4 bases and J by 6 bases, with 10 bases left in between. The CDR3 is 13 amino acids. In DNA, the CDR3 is TGTGCCAGCAGTTCATGGGAGGTCAATGAGCAGTTCTTC. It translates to CASSSWEVNEQFF. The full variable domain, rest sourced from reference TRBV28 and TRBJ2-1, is DVKVTQSSRYLVKRTGEKVFLECVQDMDHENMFWYRQDPGLGLRLIYFSYDVKMKEKGDIPEGYSVSREKKERFSLILESASTNQTSMYLCASSSWEVNEQFFGPGTRLTVL.

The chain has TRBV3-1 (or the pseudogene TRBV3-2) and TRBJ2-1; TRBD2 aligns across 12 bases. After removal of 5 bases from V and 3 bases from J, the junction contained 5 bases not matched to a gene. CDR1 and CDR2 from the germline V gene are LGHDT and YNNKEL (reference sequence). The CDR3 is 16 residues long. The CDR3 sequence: CASSKGLAGFYNEQFF. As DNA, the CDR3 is TGTGCCAGCAGCAAGGGACTAGCGGGCTTCTACAATGAGCAGTTCTTC.

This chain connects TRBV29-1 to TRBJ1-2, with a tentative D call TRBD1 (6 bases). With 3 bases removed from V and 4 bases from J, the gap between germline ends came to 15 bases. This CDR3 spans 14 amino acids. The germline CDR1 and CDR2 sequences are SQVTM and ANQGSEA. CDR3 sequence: CSVDSYRASYGYTF. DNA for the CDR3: TGCAGCGTTGACTCGTACAGGGCGAGCTATGGCTACACCTTC.